This T cell receptor (beta chain) was recorded in a study of blood T cell repertoires in COVID-19. The germline V gene encodes CDR1 LNHNV and CDR2 YYDKDF (reference sequence). CDR3 length equals 14 residues. The ends were cut back, 3 bases at V and 5 bases at J, with 13 bases in the middle. Using immunoSEQ multiplex PCR, the repertoire was profiled, and TCRdb retains in-frame clones only, with some absent. The data show about 83,000 clones, approximately 85% seen once. The chain carries TRBV15 and TRBJ2-5; perhaps TRBD2 as D (6 bases). This TCR was sampled from a human donor in a cohort sampled during active COVID-19. Sequenced material: peripheral blood. CDR3 coding DNA: TGTGCCACCAGCAGGGAGGGAAGGCGGGAGACCCAGTACTTC. Its translation: CATSREGRRETQYF.